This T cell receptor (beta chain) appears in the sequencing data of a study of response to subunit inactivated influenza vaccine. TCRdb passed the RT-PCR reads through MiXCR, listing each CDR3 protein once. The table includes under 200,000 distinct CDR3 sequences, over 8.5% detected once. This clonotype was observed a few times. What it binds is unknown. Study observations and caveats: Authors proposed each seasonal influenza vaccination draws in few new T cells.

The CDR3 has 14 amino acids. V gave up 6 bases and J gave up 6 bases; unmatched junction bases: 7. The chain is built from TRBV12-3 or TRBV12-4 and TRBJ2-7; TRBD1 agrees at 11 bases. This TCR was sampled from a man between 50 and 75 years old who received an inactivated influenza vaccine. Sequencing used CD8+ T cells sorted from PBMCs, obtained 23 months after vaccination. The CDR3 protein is CASRGQGALSEQYF. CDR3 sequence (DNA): TGTGCCAGCAGAGGACAGGGGGCCCTAAGCGAGCAGTACTTC.